What follows are 31 T cell receptor beta chains derived from one specimen sequenced in a study of response to subunit inactivated influenza vaccine (dated by TCRdb to the late 2010s). Libraries were constructed by RT-PCR. The run used an Illumina HiSeq 2500. Clones were called with MiXCR by TCRdb after fastp trimmed the public reads at Q25, and only in-frame beta chains were retained. Each CDR3 protein gets just one entry, which takes the most common genes and DNA from the rows behind it. The table for this sample lists 430,000 or so distinct CDR3 sequences; 11% of them were counted only once. The top ten hold less than 15% of the sample. In light of the paper, this sample's time point label describes: 45 days after influenza vaccine administration. The sequences come from PBMCs from blood, collected 45 days after vaccination. Receptor source: a man aged 50 to 59 who received an inactivated influenza vaccine. Donor details come from another sample of the same person, matched by shared clones.

The V and J genes are TRBV29-1 and TRBJ2-7; D may match TRBD1 or TRBD2 (5 bases each). The CDR3 is 16 residues long. Germline V gives CDR1 SQVTM, CDR2 ANQGSEA. V gave up 7 bases and J gave up 4 bases, with 26 bases separating them. The CDR3 loop reads CSANPNPRDQPYEQYF. The DNA of the CDR3 is TGCAGCGCGAACCCCAACCCTCGGGACCAGCCTTACGAGCAGTACTTC.

The genes are TRBV4-3 and TRBJ2-2; 7 bases match TRBD2. Per germline, CDR1 LGHNA and CDR2 YSLEER. The CDR3 totals 15 residues. V dropped 4 bases and J dropped 6; count of bases not matched to a gene: 8. In DNA form, the CDR3 reads TGCGCCAGCAGCCCAGGGCGGGAGTTCGCCGGGGAGCTGTTTTTT. This codes for CASSPGREFAGELFF.

The V gene is TRBV9, the J gene TRBJ2-3; 9 nucleotides line up with TRBD2. The CDR3 has 16 amino acids. Germline V gene sequence: CDR1 SGDLS, CDR2 YYNGEE. Unmatched junction bases numbered 8, after V lost 1 base and J lost 5 bases. For the CDR3, the DNA is TGTGCCAGCAGCGTAATGACTAGCGGAATTGGAGATACGCAGTATTTT. Protein product: CASSVMTSGIGDTQYF. Based on the CDR3 plus reference TRBV9 and TRBJ2-3, the full variable domain is DSGVTQTPKHLITATGQRVTLRCSPRSGDLSVYWYQQSLDQGLQFLIQYYNGEERAKGNILERFSAQQFPDLHSELNLSSLELGDSALYFCASSVMTSGIGDTQYFGPGTRLTVL.

The rearrangement uses TRBV6-2 or TRBV6-3 and TRBJ2-7; D unresolved. The CDR3 covers 15 residues. V gave up 1 base and J gave up 2 bases, with 12 bases separating them. The germline V gene encodes CDR1 MNHEY and CDR2 SVGEGT. Here the CDR3 reads CASSYFIIEAYEQYF. In DNA form, the CDR3 reads TGTGCCAGCAGTTACTTTATCATCGAAGCCTACGAGCAGTACTTC.

This clonotype was found a few times. The chain is built from TRBV5-1 and TRBJ1-2; D gene ambiguous. Germline assignment: CDR1 SGHRS and CDR2 YFSETQ. The ends were cut back, 10 bases at V and 4 bases at J, with 17 bases in the middle. CDR3 length: 13 amino acids. In DNA, the CDR3 is TGCGCCTCCTCCCCGGGAACCAGCTATGGCTACACCTTC. Translating it yields CASSPGTSYGYTF.

This clonotype was detected only a few times. The rearrangement uses TRBV7-9 and TRBJ2-6; the D gene is possibly TRBD2 (6 bases). Trimming shortened V by 11 bases and J by 0 bases, and 11 bases separated the two germline ends. The germline gives CDR1 SEHNR, CDR2 FQNEAQ (reference sequence). This CDR3 comprises 14 residues. CDR3 DNA: TGTGCCGGGAGGTCGAGCTCTGGGGCCAACGTCCTGACTTTC. As protein: CAGRSSSGANVLTF. The full variable domain, its missing parts supplied by reference TRBV7-9 and TRBJ2-6, is DTGVSQNPRHKITKRGQNVTFRCDPISEHNRLYWYRQTLGQGPEFLTYFQNEAQLEKSRLLSDRFSAERPKGSFSTLEIQRTEQGDSAMYLCAGRSSSGANVLTFGAGSRLTVL.

This clonotype showed up just a few times. This chain joins TRBV10-2 and TRBJ1-2; D possibly corresponds to TRBD1 (5 bases). V was cut by 4 bases and J by 2 bases, with 8 bases left in between. The CDR3 contains 13 residues. Germline V lookup: CDR1 WSHSY, CDR2 SAAADI. The CDR3 sequence: CASSGQPNYGYTF. The CDR3 DNA sequence: TGCGCCAGCAGTGGACAGCCGAACTATGGCTACACCTTC.

This clonotype was detected only a few times. The chain combines TRBV9 with TRBJ1-1; D gene unclear. Germline-derived CDR1 and CDR2 are SGDLS and YYNGEE. Trimming cost V 0 bases and J 2 bases, with 8 bases left between them. There are 14 residues in the CDR3. DNA of the CDR3: TGTGCCAGCAGCGTAGGTCAGAAAAACACTGAAGCTTTCTTT. This encodes CASSVGQKNTEAFF.

V usage is TRBV6-5 and J usage is TRBJ2-7, with D perhaps assigned TRBD1 or TRBD2 (5 bases each). The CDR3 is made up of 15 amino acids. CDR1 and CDR2 (germline): MNHEY, SVGAGI. V lost 0 bases, J lost 5 bases, and 14 bases lay in between. DNA for the CDR3: TGTGCCAGCAGTTACTCGACCCCAGGGACCCACGAGCAGTACTTC. This encodes CASSYSTPGTHEQYF.

This clonotype was seen more than once but under ten times. CDR3 nucleotides: TGCGCCAGCAGCTTGGCCGGGAAAACTTCAGATACGCAGTATTTT. Translating gives CASSLAGKTSDTQYF. This rearrangement joins TRBV5-1 to TRBJ2-3; D might be TRBD2 (5 bases). V lost 0 bases and J lost 4, with 12 bases in between. The CDR3 loop spans 15 amino acids. Germline V gene data show CDR1 as SGHRS and CDR2 as YFSETQ. Filled out from reference TRBV5-1 and TRBJ2-3, the complete variable domain reads KAGVTQTPRYLIKTRGQQVTLSCSPISGHRSVSWYQQTPGQGLQFLFEYFSETQRNKGNFPGRFSGRQFSNSRSEMNVSTLELGDSALYLCASSLAGKTSDTQYFGPGTRLTVL.

Details on this clonotype: At one end the junction does not follow the germline gene, possibly because of a read error. The chain recombines TRBV7-7 with TRBJ2-3, with 12 bases identical to TRBD2. The CDR3 length is 16 residues. CDR1 and CDR2 from the germline V gene are SSHAT and FNYEAQ (reference sequence). CDR3 residues: CASSTTSGGPVDTQYF. The CDR3 DNA reads TGTGCTAGCAGCACTACTAGCGGGGGGCCTGTGGATACGCAGTATTTT.

This clonotype was observed at least ten times. This sequence joins TRBV5-5 and TRBJ2-7, with 10 bases lining up with TRBD1. After removal of 0 bases from V and 4 bases from J, the junction contained 7 bases not matched to a gene. Germline-derived CDR1 and CDR2 are SGHKS and YYEKEE (reference sequence). The CDR3 sequence is 16 residues long. The CDR3 reads CASSLASTGGKYEQYF. CDR3 sequence (DNA): TGTGCCAGCAGCTTGGCCTCGACAGGGGGCAAATACGAGCAGTACTTC.

This clonotype came up a few times. The rearrangement joins TRBV10-3 to TRBJ1-2; D is unresolved. CDR3 length: 12 residues. V lost 3 bases and J lost 4, with 6 bases in between. The germline V gene has CDR1 ENHRY and CDR2 SYGVKD. This CDR3 is CAISDRTYGYTF. In nucleotides, the CDR3 is TGTGCCATCAGTGACCGGACCTATGGCTACACCTTC.

In this sample, this clonotype turned up a few times. V and J are TRBV5-1 and TRBJ2-2, with D unresolved. The length of the CDR3 is 15 residues. The V end was cut by 5 bases, the J end by 0 bases, with 11 bases between. In germline, CDR1 is SGHRS, CDR2 YFSETQ. In DNA, the CDR3 is TGCGCCAGCAGAGACTCGCCCTCGAACACCGGGGAGCTGTTTTTT. It encodes CASRDSPSNTGELFF.

In its sample, this clonotype was seen many times. The CDR3 spells CSARDLAGTSYNEQFF. The CDR3 nucleotides read TGCAGTGCTAGGGACCTAGCGGGCACCTCCTACAATGAGCAGTTCTTC. This chain joins TRBV20-1 and TRBJ2-1, with TRBD2 identical over 8 bases. V trimming: 3 bases; J trimming: 0 bases; junction bases outside the gene matches: 7. Germline CDR1 reads DFQATT; CDR2 reads SNEGSKA (reference sequence). This CDR3 spans 16 amino acids.

In its sample, this clonotype was seen a few times. The rearrangement uses TRBV20-1 and TRBJ2-3; D uncertain. The CDR3 runs 17 residues. The V end lost 3 bases, the J end lost 2 bases, and 21 bases lay between the germline ends. From germline, CDR1 is DFQATT and CDR2 SNEGSKA (reference sequence). CDR3 DNA sequence: TGCAGTGCTAGTGACTGGAAAAAAGTTTATCTCACAGATACGCAGTATTTT. This codes for CSASDWKKVYLTDTQYF.

The chain recombines TRBV28 with TRBJ2-2; D not resolved. Looked up from germline, CDR1 is MDHEN and CDR2 is SYDVKM. The CDR3 loop spans 14 amino acids. The V end lost 7 bases, the J end lost 5 bases, and 14 bases lay between the germline ends. The CDR3 DNA follows: TGTGCCAGCAAGCCGTTGACCCTGACCGGGGAGCTGTTTTTT. As protein: CASKPLTLTGELFF.

V gene TRBV12-3 or TRBV12-4 combines with J gene TRBJ1-2; D may be TRBD1 (6 bases). CDR3 size: 13 residues. Trimming removed 7 bases at V and 4 bases at J, with 13 bases between. The CDR3 loop reads CASIPTGGYGYTF. CDR3 DNA sequence: TGTGCCAGCATCCCGACAGGCGGCTATGGCTACACCTTC.

As concerns this clonotype: Relative to the germline gene, one junction end is altered; a read error may explain this. The V gene is TRBV7-8, the J gene TRBJ2-7; no clear D gene. Per germline, CDR1 SGHVS and CDR2 FQNEAQ. This CDR3 contains 11 residues. CDR3: CVSSFGTEQYF. The CDR3 DNA sequence: TGTGTCAGCAGCTTCGGTACCGAGCAGTACTTC.

V and J are TRBV4-2 and TRBJ2-1, with TRBD2 matching over 10 bases. The junction had 5 bases not matched to a gene; V was cut back by 4 bases and J by 8 bases. Germline CDR1 is LGHNA and CDR2 is YNFKEQ. This CDR3 spans 14 amino acids. The CDR3 loop is CASSLQLAGDEQFF. The CDR3, as DNA: TGTGCCAGCAGCCTCCAGCTAGCGGGAGATGAGCAGTTCTTC.

Only a few counts were recorded for this clonotype. The rearrangement links TRBV18 to TRBJ2-3; no clear D gene. There are 16 residues in the CDR3. Per the germline V gene, CDR1 is KGHSH and CDR2 is LQKENI. With 0 bases removed from V and 5 bases from J, the gap between germline ends came to 15 bases. For the CDR3, the DNA is TGTGCCAGCTCACCACCGAAAACTGGACGGATAGATACGCAGTATTTT. Translation gives CASSPPKTGRIDTQYF.

The sample holds many counts of this clonotype. The chain uses TRBV4-3 and TRBJ2-7; 8 bases line up with TRBD2. CDR3 length: 17 amino acids. With 0 bases clipped from V and 7 bases from J, the junction kept 14 bases outside the gene matches. Germline V lookup: CDR1 LGHNA, CDR2 YSLEER. CDR3 in DNA: TGCGCCAGCAGCCAAGAAATTCCCGGACTAGCCTCAGGAGAGCAGTACTTC. This encodes CASSQEIPGLASGEQYF.

This clonotype was observed a handful of times. The V gene is TRBV7-2, the J gene TRBJ2-7; perhaps TRBD1 as D (5 bases). Per the germline V gene, CDR1 is SGHTA and CDR2 is FQGNSA. Deletions cut 5 bases from V and 7 bases from J, with 12 bases between. This CDR3 comprises 12 residues. The CDR3 reads CASSPAGKEQYF. The CDR3 nucleotides read TGTGCCAGCAGCCCCGCAGGGAAAGAGCAGTACTTC.

CDR3 sequence: CASSPPASGTAYEQYF. The CDR3 DNA follows: TGTGCCAGCAGCCCTCCCGCTAGCGGGACCGCCTACGAGCAGTACTTC. The gene calls are TRBV11-1 and TRBJ2-7; 9 nucleotides agree with TRBD2. The CDR3 length is 16 residues. Per germline, CDR1 SGHAT and CDR2 FQDESV (reference sequence). Trimming removed 5 bases from V and 2 bases from J; junction bases left unmatched: 10.

This clonotype was detected only a few times. This sequence joins TRBV28 and TRBJ1-6; the D is unclear. In germline, CDR1 is MDHEN, CDR2 SYDVKM. The germline V and J ends were trimmed by 7 bases and 4 bases, with 14 bases remaining between them. This CDR3 is 15 amino acids long. The CDR3 DNA sequence: TGTGCCAGCACCCCGGTCACGGTGTATAATTCACCCCTCCACTTT. It translates to CASTPVTVYNSPLHF.

The rearrangement uses TRBV2 and TRBJ2-7; 8 positions match TRBD2. V gave up 10 bases and J gave up 0 bases; unmatched junction bases: 5. CDR1 SNHLY and CDR2 FYNNEI come from the germline V gene. The CDR3 is 13 amino acids. In DNA form, the CDR3 reads TGTGCCACCTCGAGCGGGAGCTCCTACGAGCAGTACTTC. It yields the protein CATSSGSSYEQYF.

The chain employs TRBV15 and TRBJ2-3; 9 positions match TRBD2. V shed 0 bases and J 6 bases; nucleotides not matched to a gene: 10. The CDR3 has 17 residues. In germline, CDR1 is LNHNV, CDR2 YYDKDF (reference sequence). The CDR3 loop reads CATSREVAGDRADTQYF. The DNA for the CDR3 is TGTGCCACCAGCAGAGAGGTAGCGGGAGACCGGGCGGATACGCAGTATTTT.

This clonotype has a handful of counts. The CDR3 loop reads CASSPQGPWAGTDTQYF. In nucleotides, the CDR3 is TGTGCCAGCAGCCCTCAGGGGCCCTGGGCCGGCACAGATACGCAGTATTTT. V is TRBV6-1 and J is TRBJ2-3, with D perhaps TRBD1 (6 bases). CDR3 length: 17 residues. CDR1 and CDR2 from the germline V gene are MNHNS and SASEGT. V was trimmed by 6 bases and J by 1 base, leaving 20 bases between them.

This chain links TRBV6-1 with TRBJ2-1; maybe TRBD1 (7 bases). Germline V gives CDR1 MNHNS, CDR2 SASEGT. The length of the CDR3 is 15 residues. V was pared by 6 bases and J by 0 bases, with 12 bases between. The CDR3 sequence is CASRSRGVSYNEQFF. The CDR3 DNA follows: TGTGCCAGCAGATCCAGGGGGGTCTCCTACAATGAGCAGTTCTTC.

This clonotype was observed a few times. The V and J genes are TRBV7-2 and TRBJ2-7, with D possibly matching TRBD2 (6 bases). Germline CDR1 is SGHTA and CDR2 is FQGNSA. CDR3 length equals 13 residues. V lost 7 bases and J lost 7, with 17 bases in between. CDR3 sequence reads: CASTYGLGGEQYF. The CDR3 coding sequence is TGTGCCAGCACCTATGGGCTTGGAGGGGAGCAGTACTTC.

This clonotype was detected a few times. The chain has TRBV20-1 and TRBJ1-3; no clear D gene. The CDR3 spans 15 residues. V was cut by 0 bases and J by 2 bases, with 11 bases left in between. Germline CDR1 and CDR2: DFQATT and SNEGSKA (reference sequence). Here the CDR3 reads CSAREGGQTGNTIYF. The DNA for the CDR3 is TGCAGTGCTAGAGAAGGAGGTCAAACTGGAAACACCATATATTTT.